Presented here are 27 T cell receptor beta chains from one specimen sequenced in a study of blood T cell repertoires in COVID-19. The data were produced by immunoSEQ multiplex PCR, yet TCRdb's version contains in-frame clones alone and is incomplete. This sample has some 58,000 clones, with about 83% found just once. Sequencing was performed on peripheral blood. These receptors were taken from a man aged 50 to 59 with acute or convalescent COVID-19.

The chain is built from TRBV27 and TRBJ1-6; maybe TRBD1 (5 bases). V lost 1 base, J lost 9 bases, and 13 bases lay in between. The CDR3 length is 15 residues. Germline V gene data show CDR1 as MNHEY and CDR2 as SMNVEV (reference sequence). In nucleotides, the CDR3 is TGTGCCAGCAGTTTATTATTCGGGGGGACTTCACCCCTCCACTTT. Translated: CASSLLFGGTSPLHF.

DNA for the CDR3: TGTGCCTCGCTTCACGTGGGACTAGGGAAACCCGGGGAGCTGTTTTTT. As protein: CASLHVGLGKPGELFF. This rearrangement joins TRBV30 to TRBJ2-2; 8 bases line up with TRBD2. The CDR3 consists of 16 residues. Germline V lookup: CDR1 GTSNPN, CDR2 SVGIG (reference sequence). J gave up 6 bases and V 7 bases, and 16 bases lay outside the gene matches.

CDR3 coding DNA: TGTGCCAGCAGCTTAGAAACGGGAGGATCCTACAATGAGCAGTTCTTC. Protein product: CASSLETGGSYNEQFF. The rearrangement uses TRBV7-6 and TRBJ2-1; TRBD2 agrees at 7 bases. The J segment lost 1 base and the V segment lost 1 base, leaving 4 bases of the junction unmatched. Germline values: CDR1 SGHVS, CDR2 FNYEAQ. The CDR3 has 16 residues.

Only one count was recorded for this clone. The chain joins TRBV12-3 or TRBV12-4 to TRBJ1-6, with D perhaps TRBD1 (6 bases). This CDR3 has 13 residues. The V end was cut by 5 bases, the J end by 10 bases, with 12 bases between. CDR3 residues: CASSRAGESPLHF. CDR3 sequence (DNA): TGTGCCAGCAGTCGAGCAGGGGAATCACCCCTCCACTTT.

This CDR3 is CASRRQGPTGNTIYF. CDR3 sequence (DNA): TGTGCCAGCAGGAGACAGGGCCCGACGGGAAACACCATATATTTT. This rearrangement joins TRBV5-5 to TRBJ1-3; 7 nucleotides align to TRBD1. Germline V CDR1 and CDR2: SGHKS, YYEKEE (reference sequence). V shed 5 bases and J 4 bases; nucleotides not matched to a gene: 9. The CDR3 spans 15 residues.

The V and J genes are TRBV3-1 (or the pseudogene TRBV3-2) and TRBJ2-7; 9 bases fit TRBD2. Germline loops: CDR1 LGHDT, CDR2 YNNKEL (reference sequence). V gave up 1 base and J gave up 4 bases; unmatched junction bases: 2. The CDR3 is made up of 14 amino acids. The CDR3 DNA sequence: TGTGCCAGCAGCCAAGTTAGCGGGAGTTACGAGCAGTACTTC. Encoded protein: CASSQVSGSYEQYF.

The chain combines TRBV6-1 with TRBJ2-7, with a tentative D call TRBD2 (6 bases). Trimming left V 2 bases short and J 3 bases short, with 11 bases between. Germline assignment: CDR1 MNHNS and CDR2 SASEGT. The CDR3 totals 14 residues. The CDR3 region is CASSEPEGGYEQYF. The CDR3 DNA sequence: TGTGCCAGCAGTGAACCGGAGGGAGGCTACGAGCAGTACTTC.

The chain is built from TRBV30 and TRBJ1-3, with D hard to call. Trimming removed 1 base from V and 3 bases from J, with 7 bases in between. The CDR3 is 13 amino acids. Per the germline V gene, CDR1 is GTSNPN and CDR2 is SVGIG (reference sequence). Here the CDR3 reads CAWSEGSGNTIYF. As DNA, the CDR3 is TGTGCCTGGAGTGAAGGGAGTGGAAACACCATATATTTT.

This chain joins TRBV10-3 and TRBJ2-7; 8 bases map to TRBD1. Germline V CDR1 and CDR2: ENHRY, SYGVKD. CDR3 length: 12 amino acids. V shed 8 bases and J 4 bases; nucleotides not matched to a gene: 4. The CDR3 DNA is TGTGCCATCCTACGGACAGGGTACGAGCAGTACTTC. Translation: CAILRTGYEQYF.

J is TRBJ1-4 and V is TRBV2; a weak D match, TRBD1 (6 bases). Germline V gene lookup returns CDR1 SNHLY and CDR2 FYNNEI. The CDR3 spans 14 residues. Trimming took off 6 bases at V and 5 bases at J, with 13 bases between the two ends. CDR3 amino acids: CASRRGTQNEKLFF. CDR3 coding DNA: TGTGCCAGCAGGAGGGGGACCCAAAATGAAAAACTGTTTTTT.

The chain links TRBV28 to TRBJ2-1, with 9 bases fitting TRBD2. Trimming at V came to 7 bases and at J to 2 bases, leaving 9 bases not matched to a gene. Germline V gene lookup returns CDR1 MDHEN and CDR2 SYDVKM. CDR3 size: 16 residues. CDR3 in DNA: TGTGCCAGCAACCCCCGTAGCGGGAGTGCCTACAATGAGCAGTTCTTC. This codes for CASNPRSGSAYNEQFF.

The chain joins TRBV12-3 or TRBV12-4 to TRBJ1-2, with D unresolved. V dropped 0 bases and J dropped 8 bases, with 7 bases sitting between them. The CDR3 extends over 12 amino acids. The CDR3 coding sequence is TGTGCCAGCAGTTTAGCGCTAACGGGCTACACCTTC. This sequence encodes CASSLALTGYTF.

This chain links TRBV5-1 with TRBJ2-1, with D perhaps matching TRBD1 (5 bases). The CDR3 length is 13 residues. V was pared by 6 bases and J by 9 bases, with 16 bases between. The V gene's germline CDR1 is SGHRS and CDR2 YFSETQ. The CDR3 DNA reads as TGCGCCAGCAAACATCGTAGGGGCGTTGAGCAGTTCTTC. This codes for CASKHRRGVEQFF.

V gene TRBV4-1 combines with J gene TRBJ2-5, with 7 positions matching TRBD1. The CDR3 totals 16 residues. CDR1 MGHRA and CDR2 YSYEKL come from the germline V gene. The V segment lost 4 bases and the J segment 1 base; nucleotides outside the gene matches: 9. CDR3 residues: CASSPEQGPFQETQYF. As DNA, the CDR3 is TGCGCCAGCAGCCCAGAACAGGGGCCATTCCAAGAGACCCAGTACTTC.

This chain connects TRBV6-1 to TRBJ2-1, with TRBD2 as a possible D gene (6 bases). The V gene lost 1 base and the J gene lost 0 bases, with 13 bases spanning the gap. This CDR3 is 17 amino acids long. Germline V CDR1 and CDR2: MNHNS, SASEGT. DNA of the CDR3: TGTGCCAGCAGTGAAGGATCCGCGGGATACTCCTACAATGAGCAGTTCTTC. This encodes CASSEGSAGYSYNEQFF.

The chain combines TRBV11-3 with TRBJ2-2, with 7 bases aligning to TRBD1. Germline trimming cut 0 bases from V and 3 bases from J; bases unmatched to any gene: 7. The CDR3 loop spans 17 amino acids. The V gene's germline CDR1 is SGHNT and CDR2 YENEEA. The CDR3 bases are TGTGCCAGCAGCTTAGACTTCGGGACAGAGGACACCGGGGAGCTGTTTTTT. Translated: CASSLDFGTEDTGELFF. The entire variable domain, with the rest obtained from reference TRBV11-3 and TRBJ2-2, is as follows: EAGVVQSPRYKIIEKKQPVAFWCNPISGHNTLYWYLQNLGQGPELLIRYENEEAVDDSQLPKDRFSAERLKGVDSTLKIQPAELGDSAVYLCASSLDFGTEDTGELFFGEGSRLTVL.

The gene calls are TRBV9 and TRBJ1-4; TRBD1 might be the D (5 bases). Trimming removed 7 bases at V and 0 bases at J, with 7 bases between. The CDR3 totals 13 residues. Germline assignment: CDR1 SGDLS and CDR2 YYNGEE. This CDR3 is CASAGATNEKLFF. In DNA form, the CDR3 reads TGTGCCAGCGCGGGGGCAACTAATGAAAAACTGTTTTTT.

This chain's CDR3 is CASSLPTYEQYF. CDR3 DNA: TGTGCCAGCAGCTTACCTACGTACGAGCAGTACTTC. This rearrangement joins TRBV11-2 to TRBJ2-7; D is ambiguous. V lost 2 bases, J lost 4 bases, and 6 bases lay in between. CDR3 length: 12 amino acids. CDR1 is SGHAT, CDR2 FQNNGV, per germline.

The chain uses TRBV30 and TRBJ2-5; 11 bases are a match to TRBD2. Germline-derived CDR1 and CDR2 are GTSNPN and SVGIG (reference sequence). The J segment lost 1 base and the V segment lost 5 bases, leaving 3 bases of the junction unmatched. CDR3 length: 14 amino acids. The CDR3 protein is CAWATSGGQETQYF. CDR3 nucleotides: TGTGCCTGGGCTACTAGCGGGGGCCAAGAGACCCAGTACTTC.

The chain has TRBV5-1 and TRBJ1-2; possible D gene TRBD1, 6 bases. The CDR3 extends over 16 amino acids. Per the germline V gene, CDR1 is SGHRS and CDR2 is YFSETQ. With 2 bases removed from V and 4 bases from J, the gap between germline ends came to 18 bases. CDR3 in amino acids: CASSFVYPGASYGYTF. The CDR3 region has the DNA TGCGCCAGCAGCTTTGTCTACCCAGGGGCCAGCTATGGCTACACCTTC.

CDR3 amino acids: CASSLSGSNYGYTF. As DNA, the CDR3 is TGCGCCAGCAGCTTGTCAGGGTCTAACTATGGCTACACCTTC. The gene calls are TRBV5-1 and TRBJ1-2; possibly TRBD1 for D (5 bases). CDR1 and CDR2 from the germline V gene are SGHRS and YFSETQ. CDR3 size: 14 residues. The V end was cut by 1 base, the J end by 0 bases, with 7 bases between. The full variable domain, rest sourced from reference TRBV5-1 and TRBJ1-2, is KAGVTQTPRYLIKTRGQQVTLSCSPISGHRSVSWYQQTPGQGLQFLFEYFSETQRNKGNFPGRFSGRQFSNSRSEMNVSTLELGDSALYLCASSLSGSNYGYTFGSGTRLTVV.

V usage is TRBV27 and J usage is TRBJ1-4; D possibly corresponds to TRBD1 (6 bases). Germline V gene lookup returns CDR1 MNHEY and CDR2 SMNVEV (reference sequence). The CDR3 spans 15 residues. The V and J ends lost 10 bases and 0 bases respectively, with 15 bases between them. CDR3 protein: CANQDRETTNEKLFF. CDR3 coding DNA: TGTGCCAACCAGGACAGAGAAACAACTAATGAAAAACTGTTTTTT.

This chain uses TRBV2 with TRBJ1-5, with 9 bases that match TRBD1. Germline-derived CDR1 and CDR2 are SNHLY and FYNNEI. V dropped 6 bases and J dropped 7; count of bases not matched to a gene: 4. This CDR3 contains 13 residues. CDR3: CASRTGGQQPQHF. The CDR3 bases are TGTGCCAGCAGAACAGGGGGCCAACAGCCCCAGCATTTT.

The CDR3 DNA is TGTGCCAGCAGCCAAGACCAGCGGGATTACGAGCAGTACTTC. Amino acid sequence: CASSQDQRDYEQYF. This sequence joins TRBV3-1 (or the pseudogene TRBV3-2) and TRBJ2-7, with 7 nucleotides matching TRBD2. The CDR3 consists of 14 residues. Germline values: CDR1 LGHDT, CDR2 YNNKEL (reference sequence). V shed 0 bases and J 4 bases; nucleotides not matched to a gene: 3.

The chain carries TRBV7-6 and TRBJ2-2, with 8 bases aligning to TRBD2. The CDR3 sequence is 15 residues long. Germline CDR1 and CDR2: SGHVS and FNYEAQ. The V and J ends lost 1 base and 8 bases, in that order; junction bases with no gene match: 6. For the CDR3, the DNA is TGTGCCAGCAGCTTAGGCGGGAGGCCAGGAGGGGAGCTGTTTTTT. Its protein product is CASSLGGRPGGELFF.

CDR3 in amino acids: CAILSGGSGANVLTF. CDR3 DNA: TGTGCCATACTCTCAGGGGGCTCCGGGGCCAACGTCCTGACTTTC. The chain is built from TRBV6-5 and TRBJ2-6; TRBD1 agrees at 8 bases. CDR1 is MNHEY and CDR2 is SVGAGI in the germline V gene. The CDR3 runs 15 residues. Unmatched junction bases numbered 9, after V lost 10 bases and J lost 4 bases.

This chain joins TRBV18 and TRBJ1-2, with D uncertain. The CDR3 is 12 residues long. CDR1 is KGHSH and CDR2 is LQKENI in the germline V gene. V dropped 5 bases and J dropped 5 bases, with 9 bases sitting between them. The CDR3 loop is CASSGDHYGYTF. CDR3 sequence (DNA): TGTGCCAGCTCAGGAGACCATTATGGCTACACCTTC.